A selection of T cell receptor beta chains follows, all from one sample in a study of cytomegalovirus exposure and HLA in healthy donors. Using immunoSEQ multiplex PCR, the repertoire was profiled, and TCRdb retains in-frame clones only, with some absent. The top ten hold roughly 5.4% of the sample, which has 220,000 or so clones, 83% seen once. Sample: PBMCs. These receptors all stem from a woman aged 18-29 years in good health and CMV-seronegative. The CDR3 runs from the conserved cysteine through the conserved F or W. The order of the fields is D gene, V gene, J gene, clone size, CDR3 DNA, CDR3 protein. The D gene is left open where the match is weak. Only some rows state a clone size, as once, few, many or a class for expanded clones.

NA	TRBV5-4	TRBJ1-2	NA	TGTGCCAGCAGCTTATCAGATCACTATGGCTACACCTTC	CASSLSDHYGYTF
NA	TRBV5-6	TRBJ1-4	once	TGTGCCAGCAGCTCCTCGGTAGAAAAACTGTTTTTT	CASSSSVEKLFF
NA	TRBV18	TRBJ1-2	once	TGTGCCAGCTCACCGGACAGACGTTCGTCTGGCTACACCTTC	CASSPDRRSSGYTF
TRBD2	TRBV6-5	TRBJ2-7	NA	TGTGCCAGCAGTTACTCGGGGGGGTCTCCTGGCGAGCAGTACTTC	CASSYSGGSPGEQYF
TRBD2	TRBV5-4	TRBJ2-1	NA	TGTGCCAGCAGCCCCCCCCCTAGCGGGGGCGACAATGAGCAGTTCTTC	CASSPPPSGGDNEQFF
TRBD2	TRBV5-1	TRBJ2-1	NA	TGCGCCAGCAGCAAGGGGACTAGCGTAAATGAGCAGTTCTTC	CASSKGTSVNEQFF
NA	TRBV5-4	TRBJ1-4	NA	TGTGCCAGCAGCCTAACTGGGTTGGGTGATGAAAAACTGTTTTTT	CASSLTGLGDEKLFF
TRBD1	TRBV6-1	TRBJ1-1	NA	TGTGCCAGCAGCGCAGACAGGGCCACTGAAGCTTTCTTT	CASSADRATEAFF
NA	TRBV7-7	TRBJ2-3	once	TGTGCCAGCAGCTTGACAGATGGAGGGGGAGATACGCAGTATTTT	CASSLTDGGGDTQYF
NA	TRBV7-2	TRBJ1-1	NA	TGTGCCAGCAGCCCACCGTGGAGGGGGGCCAAGACTGAAGCTTTCTTT	CASSPPWRGAKTEAFF
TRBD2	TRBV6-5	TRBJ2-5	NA	TGTGCCAGCAGTTTCAAGACTAGCGGGTTTAGAGAGACCCAGTACTTC	CASSFKTSGFRETQYF